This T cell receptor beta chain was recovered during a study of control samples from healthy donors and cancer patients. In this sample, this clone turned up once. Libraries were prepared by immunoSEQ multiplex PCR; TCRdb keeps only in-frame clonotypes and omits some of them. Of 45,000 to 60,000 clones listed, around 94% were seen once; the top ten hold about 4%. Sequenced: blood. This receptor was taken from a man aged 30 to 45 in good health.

In nucleotides, the CDR3 is TGTGCCAGTACCTCGAGAGGGCTTGGCTACACCTTC. It encodes CASTSRGLGYTF. The V gene is TRBV19, the J gene TRBJ1-2; no reliable D call. CDR1 and CDR2 from the germline V gene are LNHDA and SQIVND (reference sequence). V was clipped by 7 bases and J by 7 bases, with 13 bases between them. CDR3 length: 12 amino acids.